These T cell receptor beta chains were read from a single sample in a study of post-analysis software for immune sequencing data. TCRdb reprocessed the PCR reads via MiXCR and lists one record per CDR3 protein. The sample has 600,000 to 750,000 distinct CDR3 sequences; approximately 59% are singletons. Material for sequencing was blood. These TCRs come from a girl aged 2-10 years with multiple sclerosis. Each CDR3 is given with its conserved first and last residue. D genes are given only for firm matches. Not all rows give a size; the values are once, few, many and, for expanded clones, a class.

TRBD1	TRBJ2-5	.	TRBV4-3	CASSQNRGPETQYF	TGCGCCAGCAGCCAAAACAGGGGGCCAGAGACCCAGTACTTC
.	TRBJ1-5	once	TRBV6-6	CASSTWRGKPQHF	TGTGCCAGCAGCACCTGGAGGGGAAAGCCCCAGCATTTT
.	TRBJ2-4	few	TRBV6-6	CASSYGDIQYF	TGTGCCAGCAGTTACGGGGACATTCAGTACTTC
.	TRBJ2-5	.	TRBV5-1	CANLKSETQYF	TGCGCCAACCTGAAATCAGAGACCCAGTACTTC
.	TRBJ1-5	.	TRBV5-6	CASSVTPGKPQHF	TGTGCCAGCAGCGTAACCCCAGGGAAGCCCCAGCATTTT
.	TRBJ1-2	.	TRBV9	CASTPDTANYGYTF	TGTGCCAGCACCCCGGACACGGCTAACTATGGCTACACCTTC
.	TRBJ2-1	.	TRBV9	CASTPGRFTHEQFF	TGTGCCAGCACCCCCGGACGGTTTACACATGAGCAGTTCTTC
.	TRBJ2-1	.	TRBV20-1	CSAGGLVGNEQFF	TGCAGTGCGGGGGGGCTAGTAGGGAATGAGCAGTTCTTC
.	TRBJ2-1	.	TRBV4-2	CASSHTTSLDEQFF	TGTGCCAGCAGCCATACGACTAGTTTGGATGAGCAGTTCTTC
.	TRBJ2-3	.	TRBV10-3	CAISGGGTATTDTQYF	TGTGCCATCAGTGGGGGGGGGACAGCTACCACAGATACGCAGTATTTT
.	TRBJ2-3	.	TRBV29-1	CSPTLDRTDTQYF	TGCAGCCCCACACTCGACCGCACAGATACGCAGTATTTT
TRBD1	TRBJ2-7	.	TRBV12-3/TRBV12-4	CASSRSRDSEQYF	TGTGCCAGCAGTAGGTCCCGGGACAGCGAGCAGTACTTC
TRBD2	TRBJ2-1	.	TRBV10-3	CAISESAGKGYEQFF	TGTGCCATCAGTGAGTCAGCGGGAAAGGGCTATGAGCAGTTCTTC
.	TRBJ1-2	.	TRBV24-1	CATSDPDRKYGYTF	TGTGCCACCAGTGACCCCGACAGGAAATATGGCTACACCTTC
TRBD2	TRBJ2-3	once	TRBV7-2	CASFRTSGTDTQYF	TGTGCCAGCTTCCGGACTAGCGGCACAGATACGCAGTATTTT
TRBD2	TRBJ2-6	.	TRBV7-2	CASSLGLAGAGGANVLTF	TGTGCCAGCAGCTTAGGACTAGCGGGAGCGGGTGGGGCCAACGTCCTGACTTTC
TRBD2	TRBJ2-3	few	TRBV9	CASSVTSGNADTQYF	TGTGCCAGCAGCGTAACTAGCGGGAATGCAGATACGCAGTATTTT
.	TRBJ2-5	few	TRBV7-6	CASSSLGGGETQYF	TGTGCCAGCAGCTCTCTGGGGGGCGGAGAGACCCAGTACTTC
TRBD2	TRBJ2-1	once	TRBV2	CASSESGGASHNEQFF	TGTGCCAGCAGTGAGTCGGGGGGAGCCTCCCACAATGAGCAGTTCTTC
.	TRBJ1-5	once	TRBV4-1	CASSQEDHSNQPQHF	TGCGCCAGCAGCCAAGAAGATCACAGTAATCAGCCCCAGCATTTT
.	TRBJ2-2	.	TRBV7-3	CASSFVAGSQGTGELFF	TGTGCCAGCAGCTTTGTCGCCGGGTCCCAGGGGACCGGGGAGCTGTTTTTT
TRBD1	TRBJ2-7	.	TRBV28	CASRLPGQGVDEQYF	TGTGCCAGCAGGCTACCGGGACAGGGGGTCGACGAGCAGTACTTC
.	TRBJ1-1	.	TRBV29-1	CSVPSKEGLGEGEAFF	TGCAGCGTCCCCTCGAAGGAGGGACTAGGCGAGGGTGAAGCTTTCTTT
TRBD1	TRBJ2-7	few	TRBV12-3/TRBV12-4	CASSPPGTGTYEQYF	TGTGCCAGCAGCCCCCCCGGGACAGGGACCTACGAGCAGTACTTC
.	TRBJ2-4	few	TRBV5-1	CASSLGYQAKNIQYF	TGCGCCAGCAGCTTAGGCTACCAAGCCAAAAACATTCAGTACTTC
TRBD2	TRBJ2-2	.	TRBV10-3	CAISIMGGRNTGELFF	TGTGCCATCAGTATAATGGGCGGGAGGAACACCGGGGAGCTGTTTTTT
.	TRBJ2-5	once	TRBV5-4	CASSQRSAGQETQYF	TGTGCCAGCAGCCAGCGGTCAGCAGGCCAAGAGACCCAGTACTTC
.	TRBJ2-2	.	TRBV6-4	CASSDSDTPNTGELFF	TGTGCCAGCAGTGACTCGGACACCCCGAACACCGGGGAGCTGTTTTTT
.	TRBJ1-2	few	TRBV29-1	CSVEDPDSGTNYGYTF	TGCAGCGTTGAAGATCCGGACAGCGGCACTAACTATGGCTACACCTTC
TRBD2	TRBJ2-1	.	TRBV7-8	CASSPGLAGGHYEQFF	TGTGCCAGCAGCCCTGGACTAGCGGGGGGTCACTATGAGCAGTTCTTC
TRBD1	TRBJ1-2	.	TRBV4-3	CASSHAGAGTANYGYTF	TGCGCCAGCAGCCACGCCGGGGCGGGGACAGCTAACTATGGCTACACCTTC
.	TRBJ2-5	.	TRBV7-2	CASSLGAGIRETQYF	TGTGCCAGCAGCTTAGGGGCAGGGATACGAGAGACCCAGTACTTC
.	TRBJ2-1	few	TRBV6-5	CASWSGTGEQFF	TGTGCCAGCTGGTCCGGGACGGGTGAGCAGTTCTTC
.	TRBJ2-1	.	TRBV20-1	CSVSRHSNNEQFF	TGCAGTGTATCTCGGCACTCTAACAATGAGCAGTTCTTC
.	TRBJ1-2	.	TRBV5-5	CASSLSRLILSYTF	TGTGCCAGCAGCCTCTCCCGGTTGATCTTAAGCTACACCTTC
TRBD2	TRBJ2-5	.	TRBV5-4	CASSFTTGGALGETQYF	TGTGCCAGCAGCTTCACCACGGGGGGGGCTCTGGGGGAGACCCAGTACTTC
.	TRBJ2-7	.	TRBV4-1	CASSPGLGDHEQYF	TGCGCCAGCAGCCCAGGCCTCGGGGACCACGAGCAGTACTTC
.	TRBJ1-1	many	TRBV20-1	CSAQGRAVTEAFF	TGCAGTGCTCAGGGCAGGGCTGTCACTGAAGCTTTCTTT
TRBD1	TRBJ1-5	.	TRBV12-3/TRBV12-4	CASRSPGQGNQPQHF	TGTGCCAGCAGATCTCCGGGACAGGGCAATCAGCCCCAGCATTTT
.	TRBJ2-3	.	TRBV29-1	CSVGVRGLTDTQYF	TGCAGCGTGGGAGTGCGGGGGCTCACAGATACGCAGTATTTT
TRBD2	TRBJ2-1	.	TRBV7-9	CASSPGTSGQQFF	TGTGCCAGCAGCCCCGGGACTAGCGGGCAGCAGTTCTTC
TRBD1	TRBJ2-4	.	TRBV29-1	CSVEAQGDGGNIQYF	TGCAGCGTTGAAGCACAGGGGGATGGGGGAAACATTCAGTACTTC
.	TRBJ2-5	few	TRBV10-3	CAISESETGEETQYF	TGTGCCATCAGTGAGTCAGAGACAGGAGAGGAGACCCAGTACTTC
TRBD1	TRBJ2-3	.	TRBV24-1	CATSAPTGRTDTQYF	TGTGCCACCAGTGCCCCGACAGGGCGCACAGATACGCAGTATTTT
.	TRBJ2-7	.	TRBV20-1	CEKASYRSTYEQYF	TGCGAGAAGGCCAGCTACAGGAGTACCTACGAGCAGTACTTC
TRBD2	TRBJ2-3	.	TRBV3-1	CASSQDLRTRRDTQYF	TGTGCCAGCAGCCAAGATCTTCGGACTAGGCGGGATACGCAGTATTTT